These T cell receptor beta chains were read from a single sample in a study of cytomegalovirus exposure and HLA in healthy donors. Repertoires were generated with immunoSEQ multiplex PCR, while TCRdb's copy carries only in-frame clones and drops some. This repertoire shows a few hundred thousand clones, about 78% found once; its top ten account for about 2.8%. The sample consisted of PBMCs. All receptors come from a woman in her thirties in good health and CMV-seronegative. CDR3s include the opening cysteine and the closing phenylalanine or tryptophan. D genes are given only for firm matches. Rows give clone size only sometimes, using once, few, many, or a class for an expanded clone.

TRBJ2-1 TRBV5-1 few TRBD2 CASSLGLAGGNEQFF TGCGCCAGCAGCCTTGGACTAGCGGGAGGGAATGAGCAGTTCTTC
TRBJ2-7 TRBV29-1 NA TRBD1 CSVGQGYYEQYF TGCAGCGTTGGACAGGGATACTACGAGCAGTACTTC
TRBJ2-7 TRBV27 NA NA CASSLRVKNYEQYF TGTGCCAGCAGCCTCAGGGTGAAGAACTACGAGCAGTACTTC
TRBJ2-2 TRBV11-3 NA NA CASSQGSGELFF TGTGCCAGCAGCCAGGGGAGCGGGGAGCTGTTTTTT
TRBJ2-1 TRBV2 once TRBD2 CASIGLATNEQFF TGTGCCAGCATTGGACTAGCGACCAATGAGCAGTTCTTC
TRBJ2-7 TRBV7-9 NA TRBD2 CATRNSGFSYEQYF TGTGCCACAAGAAATAGCGGGTTCTCCTACGAGCAGTACTTC
TRBJ2-1 TRBV19 NA NA CASSIAGGPLNEQFF TGTGCCAGTAGTATAGCTGGAGGCCCTCTCAATGAGCAGTTCTTC
TRBJ1-4 TRBV28 NA TRBD1 CASSTTGGGWNEKLFF TGTGCCAGCAGTACTACAGGGGGCGGATGGAATGAAAAACTGTTTTTT
TRBJ2-7 TRBV27 NA TRBD2 CASSPSGRGSYEQYF TGTGCCAGCAGTCCCAGCGGGAGGGGCTCCTACGAGCAGTACTTC
TRBJ1-2 TRBV10-3 NA NA CAISTAGNHDSGYTF TGTGCCATCAGTACTGCCGGGAATCATGACTCTGGCTACACCTTC
TRBJ2-3 TRBV9 few NA CASSVDPSRADTQYF TGTGCCAGCAGCGTAGATCCTAGCCGCGCAGATACGCAGTATTTT
TRBJ1-1 TRBV29-1 NA NA CSHGGWQDTEAFF TGCAGCCACGGGGGGTGGCAGGACACTGAAGCTTTCTTT
TRBJ2-5 TRBV4-2 NA TRBD1 CASSQDQGALGETQYF TGTGCCAGCAGCCAAGATCAGGGGGCCTTAGGGGAGACCCAGTACTTC
TRBJ1-3 TRBV5-1 few NA CASSDVQGSGNTIYF TGCGCCAGCAGCGACGTACAGGGCTCTGGAAACACCATATATTTT
TRBJ2-7 TRBV5-6 NA TRBD1 CASSLGQGVYEQYF TGTGCCAGCAGCCTTGGACAGGGTGTTTACGAGCAGTACTTC
TRBJ2-5 TRBV7-7 many NA CASSSQGIQETQYF TGTGCTAGCAGCTCTCAGGGGATCCAAGAGACCCAGTACTTC
TRBJ2-1 TRBV7-2 NA NA CASSSDYYNEQFF TGTGCCAGCAGCTCAGACTATTACAATGAGCAGTTCTTC
TRBJ2-1 TRBV6-5 NA TRBD2 CASSLLAGLGDEQFF TGTGCCAGCAGTCTGCTAGCGGGCCTAGGGGATGAGCAGTTCTTC
TRBJ2-5 TRBV29-1 NA TRBD1 CSGNRGPETQYF TGCAGCGGAAACAGGGGTCCGGAGACCCAGTACTTC
TRBJ2-1 TRBV19 few NA CASSLTAVSVNEQFF TGTGCCAGTAGTCTCACAGCGGTGAGCGTCAATGAGCAGTTCTTC
TRBJ1-4 TRBV19 NA NA CASSGVGLEKLFF TGTGCCAGTAGTGGAGTCGGCTTAGAAAAACTGTTTTTT
TRBJ1-5 TRBV27 NA NA CASSNYRTAGPQHF TGTGCCAGCAGTAATTACAGGACGGCCGGGCCCCAGCATTTT
TRBJ1-3 TRBV30 NA TRBD1 CAWKGQGNTIYF TGTGCCTGGAAAGGACAGGGGAACACCATATATTTT
TRBJ1-1 TRBV5-1 NA TRBD1 CASSDPGTGNTEAFF TGCGCCAGCAGCGACCCCGGGACAGGGAACACTGAAGCTTTCTTT
TRBJ2-7 TRBV9 NA TRBD2 CASSTLSGGGSYEQYF TGTGCCAGCAGCACGCTTAGCGGGGGGGGCTCCTACGAGCAGTACTTC
TRBJ2-3 TRBV27 NA NA CASSLGRRGDTQYF TGTGCCAGCAGTTTAGGGCGGAGGGGAGATACGCAGTATTTT
TRBJ2-1 TRBV18 NA TRBD2 CASSPVAGVSYNEQFF TGTGCCAGCTCACCGGTAGCGGGAGTGTCCTACAATGAGCAGTTCTTC
TRBJ2-2 TRBV4-1 NA TRBD2 CASSQEELAVRGLFF TGCGCCAGCAGCCAAGAAGAACTAGCGGTCCGAGGGTTGTTTTTT
TRBJ2-5 TRBV30 NA TRBD1 CACINPPGTGETQYF TGTGCCTGCATTAATCCCCCAGGGACAGGGGAGACCCAGTACTTC